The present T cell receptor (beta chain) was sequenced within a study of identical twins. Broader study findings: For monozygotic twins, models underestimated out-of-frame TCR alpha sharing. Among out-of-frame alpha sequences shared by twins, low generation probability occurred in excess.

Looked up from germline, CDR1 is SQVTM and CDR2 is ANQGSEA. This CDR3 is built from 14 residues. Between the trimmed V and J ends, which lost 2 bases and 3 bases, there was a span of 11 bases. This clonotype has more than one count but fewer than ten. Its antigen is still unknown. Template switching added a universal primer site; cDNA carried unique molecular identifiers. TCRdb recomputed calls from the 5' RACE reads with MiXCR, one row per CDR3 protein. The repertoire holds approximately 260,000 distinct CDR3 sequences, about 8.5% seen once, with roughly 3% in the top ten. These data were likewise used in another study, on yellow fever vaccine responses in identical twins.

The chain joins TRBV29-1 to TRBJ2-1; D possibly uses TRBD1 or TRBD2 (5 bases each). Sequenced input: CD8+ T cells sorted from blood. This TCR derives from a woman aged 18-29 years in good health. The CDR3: CSVEQGDGYNEQFF. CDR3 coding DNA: TGCAGCGTTGAACAGGGAGATGGCTACAATGAGCAGTTCTTC.